This entry lists 16 T cell receptor beta chains sequenced from one sample in a study of response to subunit inactivated influenza vaccine. TCRdb reprocessed the RT-PCR reads with MiXCR, giving one entry per CDR3 protein. The top ten hold roughly 6.4% of the sample, which has 650,000 to 850,000 distinct CDR3 sequences, over 11% seen once. Sequenced material: PBMCs from blood, taken around 15 days before vaccination. The receptors here all came from a man between 45 and 60 years old who received an inactivated influenza vaccine.

The sample holds a few counts of this clonotype. V is TRBV7-2 and J is TRBJ2-1; TRBD2 is a possible D gene (5 bases). CDR1 is SGHTA, CDR2 FQGNSA, per germline. The CDR3 has 14 amino acids. The ends were cut back, 5 bases at V and 0 bases at J, with 8 bases in the middle. As DNA, the CDR3 is TGTGCCAGCAGCGAGCGGTTCTCCTACAATGAGCAGTTCTTC. Translated: CASSERFSYNEQFF. The entire variable domain, with the rest obtained from reference TRBV7-2 and TRBJ2-1, is as follows: GAGVSQSPSNKVTEKGKDVELRCDPISGHTALYWYRQSLGQGLEFLIYFQGNSAPDKSGLPSDRFSAERTGGSVSTLTIQRTQQEDSAVYLCASSERFSYNEQFFGPGTRLTVL.

At least ten counts were recorded for this clonotype. J is TRBJ2-2 and V is TRBV29-1, with D uncertain. Germline loops: CDR1 SQVTM, CDR2 ANQGSEA. Trimming took off 7 bases at V and 4 bases at J, with 13 bases between the two ends. The CDR3 sequence is 13 residues long. This chain's CDR3 is CSATTGSTGELFF. The CDR3 region has the DNA TGCAGCGCTACGACTGGTTCCACCGGGGAGCTGTTTTTT.

The sample holds a few counts of this clonotype. This chain joins TRBV6-2 or TRBV6-3 and TRBJ2-1; D remains ambiguous. Germline V lookup: CDR1 MNHEY, CDR2 SVGEGT. There are 14 residues in the CDR3. V was cut by 2 bases and J by 10 bases, with 15 bases left in between. The CDR3 region has the DNA TGTGCCAGCAGTTACGGGTGGCCAATAGGGGAGCAGTTCTTC. Translation: CASSYGWPIGEQFF.

This clonotype was observed many times. For the CDR3, the DNA is TGTGCCATCAGTGAGTCGTCCTGGCCCAGGGATGGCTACACCTTC. It translates to CAISESSWPRDGYTF. The chain is built from TRBV10-3 and TRBJ1-2, with D perhaps matching TRBD1 (5 bases). The length of the CDR3 is 15 residues. CDR1 is ENHRY and CDR2 is SYGVKD in the germline V gene. The V end was cut by 0 bases, the J end by 6 bases, with 14 bases between.

There are a few counts of this clonotype. The V gene is TRBV19, the J gene TRBJ2-5; the D gene could be TRBD1 or TRBD2 (6 bases each). The V gene's germline CDR1 is LNHDA and CDR2 SQIVND (reference sequence). This CDR3 has 15 residues. V was cut by 4 bases and J by 5 bases, with 17 bases left in between. CDR3 in DNA: TGTGCCAGTAGTACCACAACAGGGAGGTGGGAGACCCAGTACTTC. As protein: CASSTTTGRWETQYF.

This clonotype was counted many times. The CDR3 bases are TGTGCCAGCAGTTACTCGGCCAGGGCGGCCTACGAGCAGTACTTC. Its protein is CASSYSARAAYEQYF. This chain connects TRBV6-5 to TRBJ2-7; tentatively, D is TRBD1 (5 bases). Trimming removed 0 bases at V and 2 bases at J, with 11 bases between. Looked up from germline, CDR1 is MNHEY and CDR2 is SVGAGI. CDR3 length: 15 residues.

Ten or more counts support this clonotype. The CDR3 loop is CASSQAAGLKQYF. The CDR3 DNA reads as TGCGCCAGCAGCCAAGCCGCAGGGTTGAAGCAGTACTTC. The chain has TRBV4-3 and TRBJ2-7; TRBD1 might be the D (5 bases). Germline CDR1 is LGHNA and CDR2 is YSLEER. V lost 1 base to trimming and J lost 8 bases, with 12 bases between them. The CDR3 has 13 residues.

V usage is TRBV6-5 and J usage is TRBJ1-4; no firm D call. The CDR3 covers 13 residues. V lost 4 bases to trimming and J lost 8 bases, with 11 bases between them. Per germline, CDR1 MNHEY and CDR2 SVGAGI. DNA of the CDR3: TGTGCCAGCAGTTGGTCCGGCATGGAAAAACTGTTTTTT. Amino acid sequence: CASSWSGMEKLFF.

V usage is TRBV7-7 and J usage is TRBJ2-1; weak D call: TRBD2 (7 bases). The CDR3 loop spans 16 amino acids. V lost 1 base to trimming and J lost 0 bases, with 10 bases between them. Germline V gene sequence: CDR1 SSHAT, CDR2 FNYEAQ (reference sequence). CDR3 sequence: CASSLEAGASYNEQFF. As DNA, the CDR3 is TGTGCCAGCAGCTTAGAGGCGGGGGCCTCCTACAATGAGCAGTTCTTC.

This clonotype has more than one count but fewer than ten. The chain carries TRBV20-1 and TRBJ2-7, with a tentative D call TRBD2 (6 bases). Germline V gene lookup returns CDR1 DFQATT and CDR2 SNEGSKA (reference sequence). The CDR3 loop spans 14 amino acids. V shed 5 bases and J shed 7 bases, with 21 bases lying between them. The CDR3 coding sequence is TGCAGTGCTGGGCCAGGAGGGCTCGCCGGGGAGCAGTACTTC. It is translated as CSAGPGGLAGEQYF.

This clonotype was picked up a small number of times. CDR3 coding DNA: TGTGCCAGCAGTTTGAAGCTTGTGGGGGAAACTTTCTTT. Amino acids: CASSLKLVGETFF. The chain joins TRBV12-3 or TRBV12-4 to TRBJ1-1; weak D call: TRBD1 (5 bases). The CDR3 runs 13 residues. Trimming took off 3 bases at V and 12 bases at J, with 17 bases between the two ends.

This clonotype was counted many times. The CDR3 DNA reads as TGTGCCAGCAGCTTATGGACAGGGGGAGACACTGAAGCTTTCTTT. It yields the protein CASSLWTGGDTEAFF. The chain links TRBV7-9 to TRBJ1-1; 10 bases are shared with TRBD1. This CDR3 has 15 residues. V trimming: 2 bases; J trimming: 3 bases; junction bases outside the gene matches: 3. Germline V gives CDR1 SEHNR, CDR2 FQNEAQ (reference sequence).

The V and J genes are TRBV2 and TRBJ1-1, with D perhaps TRBD1 (5 bases). The CDR3 loop spans 14 amino acids. With 6 bases removed from V and 0 bases from J, the gap between germline ends came to 11 bases. Germline V gives CDR1 SNHLY, CDR2 FYNNEI. For the CDR3, the DNA is TGTGCCAGCAGGGGGACCAGTTTGAACACTGAAGCTTTCTTT. It encodes CASRGTSLNTEAFF. The complete variable domain, with remaining parts taken from reference TRBV2 and TRBJ1-1, reads EPEVTQTPSHQVTQMGQEVILRCVPISNHLYFYWYRQILGQKVEFLVSFYNNEISEKSEIFDDQFSVERPDGSNFTLKIRSTKLEDSAMYFCASRGTSLNTEAFFGQGTRLTVV.

The V call is TRBV12-3 or TRBV12-4, the J call TRBJ2-3, with D possibly TRBD2 on 6 matching bases. The CDR3 loop spans 14 amino acids. V shed 7 bases and J shed 1 base, with 12 bases lying between them. The CDR3, as DNA: TGTGCCAGCATGGCCGGAGGGGGCACAGATACGCAGTATTTT. Amino acids: CASMAGGGTDTQYF.

The V call is TRBV28, the J call TRBJ2-1, with 14 bases lining up with TRBD2. Looked up from germline, CDR1 is MDHEN and CDR2 is SYDVKM. V dropped 5 bases and J dropped 1; count of bases not matched to a gene: 10. There are 19 residues in the CDR3. Here the CDR3 DNA reads TGTGCCAGCAGTCAGAGACTAGCGGGAGGGCCGTCATCCTACAATGAGCAGTTCTTC. This translates into CASSQRLAGGPSSYNEQFF. The whole variable domain, remainder taken from reference TRBV28 and TRBJ2-1, is DVKVTQSSRYLVKRTGEKVFLECVQDMDHENMFWYRQDPGLGLRLIYFSYDVKMKEKGDIPEGYSVSREKKERFSLILESASTNQTSMYLCASSQRLAGGPSSYNEQFFGPGTRLTVL.

This rearrangement joins TRBV4-3 to TRBJ2-5; 8 bases agree with TRBD1. Looked up from germline, CDR1 is LGHNA and CDR2 is YSLEER. CDR3 length: 15 residues. J was trimmed by 2 bases and V by 6 bases; bases with no gene match: 8. The CDR3 DNA follows: TGCGCCAGCAGTCGATCAGGGGGCTGGCAAGAGACCCAGTACTTC. Its translation: CASSRSGGWQETQYF.